This T cell receptor beta chain derives from a study of T cell responses to AZD1222 COVID-19 vaccine. About the research overall: Second-dose recipients at about 4 or about 12 weeks were treated as one pooled group.

The length of the CDR3 is 18 residues. Looked up from germline, CDR1 is MGHRA and CDR2 is YSYEKL. The V end was cut by 4 bases, the J end by 0 bases, with 21 bases between. TCRdb keeps only in-frame clones here, not all; method: immunoSEQ multiplex PCR. The sample lists approximately 130,000 clones; 93% were seen once. Findings and limits, study-wide: Seropositive AZD1222 recipients at baseline numbered only five to seven.

Notes on this clone: Its matching antigen is unknown.

The gene calls are TRBV4-1 and TRBJ1-2, with TRBD1 as a possible D gene (5 bases). The sequence was obtained from an adult in good health. This sample comprised peripheral blood, obtained on day 0 of AZD1222 vaccination. The CDR3 is CASSPSTQGASTNYGYTF. The CDR3 region has the DNA TGCGCCAGCAGCCCCAGCACGCAGGGAGCCAGTACTAACTATGGCTACACCTTC.